The 21 T cell receptor beta chains below were found in one sample sequenced in a study of cytomegalovirus exposure and HLA in healthy donors. The PCR employed 60 Vbeta primers together with 13 Jbeta primers. Measured with immunoSEQ multiplex PCR; TCRdb has only the in-frame clones, and not every one. The table gives under 200,000 clones; the top ten clones make up approximately 6.4% of it. The specimen sequenced was PBMCs. The receptors were gathered from a man aged 25-45 years in good health and CMV-seronegative.

The chain combines TRBV19 with TRBJ2-7, with 7 positions matching TRBD1. The V segment lost 1 base and the J segment 7 bases; nucleotides outside the gene matches: 4. Germline assignment: CDR1 LNHDA and CDR2 SQIVND (reference sequence). The CDR3 is made up of 13 amino acids. In DNA, the CDR3 is TGTGCCAGTAGTATAGGGACAGGTTGGGAGCAGTACTTC. Protein sequence: CASSIGTGWEQYF.

J is TRBJ1-1 and V is TRBV28; TRBD1 agrees at 7 bases. Germline V CDR1 and CDR2: MDHEN, SYDVKM. V dropped 1 base and J dropped 6; count of bases not matched to a gene: 8. CDR3 length: 15 residues. The CDR3 reads CASSLFTDRLSEAFF. The CDR3 nucleotides read TGTGCCAGCAGTTTATTTACGGACAGGCTGTCTGAAGCTTTCTTT.

The DNA for the CDR3 is TGCGCCAGCAGCTTGACGGGGGGTTCCCTCACCTCCTATGGCTACACCTTC. Translating it yields CASSLTGGSLTSYGYTF. The chain uses TRBV5-1 and TRBJ1-2, with TRBD1 as a possible D gene (5 bases). The V gene's germline CDR1 is SGHRS and CDR2 YFSETQ. There are 17 residues in the CDR3. Trimming shortened V by 1 base and J by 4 bases, and 20 bases separated the two germline ends.

The rearrangement links TRBV27 to TRBJ1-2; 9 bases map to TRBD1. V lost 4 bases and J lost 8; bases outside the gene matches: 11. The CDR3 covers 15 residues. The V gene's germline CDR1 is MNHEY and CDR2 SMNVEV (reference sequence). The CDR3 region has the DNA TGTGCCAGCAGTTATGCGGGACAGGGTAACGGCGGCTACACCTTC. Residues: CASSYAGQGNGGYTF.

This rearrangement joins TRBV5-1 to TRBJ2-3; 13 bases fit TRBD2. V shed 8 bases and J 3 bases; nucleotides not matched to a gene: 9. The CDR3 spans 16 residues. Germline V gene lookup returns CDR1 SGHRS and CDR2 YFSETQ. CDR3 region: CASLGLAGSTTDTQYF. The CDR3 bases are TGCGCCAGTCTGGGACTAGCGGGATCGACGACAGATACGCAGTATTTT. The entire variable domain, with the rest obtained from reference TRBV5-1 and TRBJ2-3, is as follows: KAGVTQTPRYLIKTRGQQVTLSCSPISGHRSVSWYQQTPGQGLQFLFEYFSETQRNKGNFPGRFSGRQFSNSRSEMNVSTLELGDSALYLCASLGLAGSTTDTQYFGPGTRLTVL.

The chain couples TRBV6-5 to TRBJ1-2; 7 bases line up with TRBD1. With 2 bases clipped from V and 4 bases from J, the junction kept 10 bases outside the gene matches. From germline, CDR1 is MNHEY and CDR2 SVGAGI. The CDR3 extends over 16 amino acids. CDR3 sequence reads: CASSYTRGRTGYGYTF. CDR3 nucleotides: TGTGCCAGCAGTTACACGAGGGGGCGGACAGGCTATGGCTACACCTTC.

The chain recombines TRBV11-3 with TRBJ2-7; TRBD2 aligns across 11 bases. The germline CDR1 and CDR2 sequences are SGHNT and YENEEA. The CDR3 totals 15 residues. Losses at the gene ends were 1 base for V and 4 bases for J; bases not matched to a gene: 3. Written as DNA, the CDR3 is TGTGCCAGCAGCTTAGTATCTAGCGGGAGGTACGAGCAGTACTTC. Residues: CASSLVSSGRYEQYF.

V is TRBV19 and J is TRBJ1-1; D gene unclear. Germline loops: CDR1 LNHDA, CDR2 SQIVND (reference sequence). Trimming pared 3 bases from V and 2 bases from J, leaving 10 bases between. This CDR3 spans 14 amino acids. For the CDR3, the DNA is TGTGCCAGTAGTATCCTTGAGGGAAACACTGAAGCTTTCTTT. Translated, it gives CASSILEGNTEAFF.

This chain connects TRBV5-4 to TRBJ2-1; 10 nucleotides agree with TRBD2. CDR1 is SGHNT and CDR2 is YYREEE in the germline V gene (reference sequence). The CDR3 consists of 17 residues. V trimming: 0 bases; J trimming: 0 bases; junction bases outside the gene matches: 3. The CDR3 sequence: CASSLGASGSSYNEQFF. The DNA of the CDR3 is TGTGCCAGCAGCTTGGGGGCTAGCGGGAGCTCCTACAATGAGCAGTTCTTC.

The chain joins TRBV10-3 to TRBJ1-2; D remains unclear. The germline gives CDR1 ENHRY, CDR2 SYGVKD. The CDR3 length is 13 residues. The CDR3 nucleotides are TGTGCGGTCCCTCAACTAACGAACTATGGCTACACCTTC. This codes for CAVPQLTNYGYTF.

This chain connects TRBV27 to TRBJ2-7; 8 nucleotides line up with TRBD2. Per germline, CDR1 MNHEY and CDR2 SMNVEV (reference sequence). J was trimmed by 4 bases and V by 10 bases; bases with no gene match: 12. The CDR3 spans 14 residues. CDR3 in DNA: TGTGCCACCCACGTGGCTAGCGGGTCTTACGAGCAGTACTTC. Translating it yields CATHVASGSYEQYF.

This chain links TRBV5-1 with TRBJ2-5; 9 bases agree with TRBD1. The CDR3 spans 14 residues. Unmatched junction bases numbered 2, after V lost 0 bases and J lost 5 bases. The germline V gene has CDR1 SGHRS and CDR2 YFSETQ. CDR3 sequence: CASSLAGTGETQYF. In DNA form, the CDR3 reads TGCGCCAGCAGCTTGGCCGGGACAGGGGAGACCCAGTACTTC.

The chain has TRBV28 and TRBJ2-7; possibly TRBD2 for D (6 bases). V gave up 8 bases and J gave up 2 bases, with 16 bases separating them. Germline values: CDR1 MDHEN, CDR2 SYDVKM. There are 14 residues in the CDR3. The CDR3 region is CASLSAGLTYEQYF. In DNA, the CDR3 is TGTGCCAGCTTGTCGGCAGGACTAACCTACGAGCAGTACTTC.

The rearrangement uses TRBV30 and TRBJ2-7; weak D call: TRBD1 (5 bases). CDR3 length: 11 residues. V was shortened by 5 bases and J by 3 bases, with 8 bases between the two germline ends. Looked up from germline, CDR1 is GTSNPN and CDR2 is SVGIG (reference sequence). Here the CDR3 reads CAWAQGYEQYF. DNA for the CDR3: TGTGCCTGGGCTCAGGGCTACGAGCAGTACTTC.

The chain uses TRBV6-1 and TRBJ2-1; 9 positions match TRBD2. The V gene's germline CDR1 is MNHNS and CDR2 SASEGT. The length of the CDR3 is 16 residues. Trimming removed 3 bases from V and 5 bases from J; junction bases left unmatched: 8. CDR3 bases: TGTGCCAGCAGTGACCCGACTAGCGGCGTAGACAATGAGCAGTTCTTC. It specifies CASSDPTSGVDNEQFF.

V is TRBV9 and J is TRBJ2-7, with 10 bases aligning to TRBD2. The CDR3 runs 15 residues. V trimming: 4 bases; J trimming: 5 bases; junction bases outside the gene matches: 9. CDR1 and CDR2 (germline): SGDLS, YYNGEE. The CDR3 here is CASSLGGLAGDEQYF. In nucleotides, the CDR3 is TGTGCCAGCAGCTTGGGAGGCCTAGCGGGAGACGAGCAGTACTTC. Looking up the rest from reference TRBV9 and TRBJ2-7 gives the full variable domain: DSGVTQTPKHLITATGQRVTLRCSPRSGDLSVYWYQQSLDQGLQFLIQYYNGEERAKGNILERFSAQQFPDLHSELNLSSLELGDSALYFCASSLGGLAGDEQYFGPGTRLTVT.

The chain carries TRBV9 and TRBJ2-2; D not certain. Germline-derived CDR1 and CDR2 are SGDLS and YYNGEE. The CDR3 loop spans 14 amino acids. The ends were cut back, 0 bases at V and 3 bases at J, with 6 bases in the middle. CDR3 region: CASSVVTDTGELFF. The CDR3 region has the DNA TGTGCCAGCAGCGTAGTCACAGACACCGGGGAGCTGTTTTTT. Drawing the rest from reference TRBV9 and TRBJ2-2, the complete variable domain is DSGVTQTPKHLITATGQRVTLRCSPRSGDLSVYWYQQSLDQGLQFLIQYYNGEERAKGNILERFSAQQFPDLHSELNLSSLELGDSALYFCASSVVTDTGELFFGEGSRLTVL.

V is TRBV5-3 and J is TRBJ1-2; a weak D match, TRBD1 (5 bases). TRBV5-3 is given ORF status, its function remaining uncertain. The CDR3 is 14 amino acids. Between the trimmed V and J ends, which lost 4 bases and 4 bases, there was a span of 14 bases. CDR3 DNA sequence: TGTGCCAGAAGCGATCTTCGGACACGCTATGGCTACACCTTC. This gives the protein CARSDLRTRYGYTF.

The chain's CDR3 is CAISAPPQGTEQFF. In DNA, the CDR3 is TGTGCCATCAGTGCGCCACCACAGGGGACTGAGCAGTTCTTC. This chain joins TRBV10-3 and TRBJ2-1, with 7 nucleotides matching TRBD1. CDR1 ENHRY and CDR2 SYGVKD come from the germline V gene. Losses at the gene ends were 4 bases for V and 9 bases for J; bases not matched to a gene: 9. The CDR3 spans 14 residues.

The chain employs TRBV28 and TRBJ2-7, with D possibly being TRBD2 (5 bases). The CDR3 covers 12 residues. V shed 7 bases and J shed 7 bases, with 14 bases lying between them. Germline assignment: CDR1 MDHEN and CDR2 SYDVKM. CDR3 in amino acids: CASTSGSWEQYF. The CDR3 region has the DNA TGTGCCAGCACCAGCGGCTCCTGGGAGCAGTACTTC.

V gene TRBV9 combines with J gene TRBJ1-1; TRBD1 matches 10 bases. The junction had 7 bases not matched to a gene; V was cut back by 0 bases and J by 11 bases. The CDR3 extends over 14 amino acids. Germline V gene lookup returns CDR1 SGDLS and CDR2 YYNGEE. CDR3 amino acids: CASSVVDRGMEAFF. CDR3 DNA sequence: TGTGCCAGCAGCGTAGTGGACAGGGGGATGGAGGCTTTCTTT.